This T cell receptor (beta chain) was documented in a study of lymphopenia after photon versus proton radiotherapy. Assay: immunoSEQ multiplex PCR; the TCRdb copy retains only in-frame clones and omits some. The profile covers around 66,000 clones, with around 88% appearing a single time and about 2.5% taken by the ten largest. CDR3 length: 14 amino acids. The V gene end was trimmed by 2 bases and the J gene end by 4 bases; junction bases not matched to a gene: 4. The germline V gene encodes CDR1 MNHEY and CDR2 SVGAGI. The specimen was peripheral blood, collected from a patient treated with photon-based radiotherapy. This receptor was identified in a man in his forties or fifties with gastric cancer. The chain combines TRBV6-5 with TRBJ1-2; 7 bases align to TRBD1. Here the CDR3 DNA reads TGTGCCAGCAGTTACCAGGGACAGCCCTATGGCTACACCTTC. Translation gives CASSYQGQPYGYTF.